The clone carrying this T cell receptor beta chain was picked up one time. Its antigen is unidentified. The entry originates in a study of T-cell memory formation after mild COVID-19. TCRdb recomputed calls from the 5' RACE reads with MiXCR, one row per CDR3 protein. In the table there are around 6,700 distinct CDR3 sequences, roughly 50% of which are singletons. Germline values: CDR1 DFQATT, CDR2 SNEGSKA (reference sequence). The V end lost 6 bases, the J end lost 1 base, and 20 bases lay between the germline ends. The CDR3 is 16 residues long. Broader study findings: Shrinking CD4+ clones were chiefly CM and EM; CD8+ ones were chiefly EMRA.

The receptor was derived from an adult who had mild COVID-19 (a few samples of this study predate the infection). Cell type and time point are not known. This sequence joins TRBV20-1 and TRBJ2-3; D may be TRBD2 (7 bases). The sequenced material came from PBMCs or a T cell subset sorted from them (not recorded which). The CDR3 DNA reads TGCAGTGCCGAAGCGAGGGGGGGCCACCGCACAGATACGCAGTATTTT. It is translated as CSAEARGGHRTDTQYF.